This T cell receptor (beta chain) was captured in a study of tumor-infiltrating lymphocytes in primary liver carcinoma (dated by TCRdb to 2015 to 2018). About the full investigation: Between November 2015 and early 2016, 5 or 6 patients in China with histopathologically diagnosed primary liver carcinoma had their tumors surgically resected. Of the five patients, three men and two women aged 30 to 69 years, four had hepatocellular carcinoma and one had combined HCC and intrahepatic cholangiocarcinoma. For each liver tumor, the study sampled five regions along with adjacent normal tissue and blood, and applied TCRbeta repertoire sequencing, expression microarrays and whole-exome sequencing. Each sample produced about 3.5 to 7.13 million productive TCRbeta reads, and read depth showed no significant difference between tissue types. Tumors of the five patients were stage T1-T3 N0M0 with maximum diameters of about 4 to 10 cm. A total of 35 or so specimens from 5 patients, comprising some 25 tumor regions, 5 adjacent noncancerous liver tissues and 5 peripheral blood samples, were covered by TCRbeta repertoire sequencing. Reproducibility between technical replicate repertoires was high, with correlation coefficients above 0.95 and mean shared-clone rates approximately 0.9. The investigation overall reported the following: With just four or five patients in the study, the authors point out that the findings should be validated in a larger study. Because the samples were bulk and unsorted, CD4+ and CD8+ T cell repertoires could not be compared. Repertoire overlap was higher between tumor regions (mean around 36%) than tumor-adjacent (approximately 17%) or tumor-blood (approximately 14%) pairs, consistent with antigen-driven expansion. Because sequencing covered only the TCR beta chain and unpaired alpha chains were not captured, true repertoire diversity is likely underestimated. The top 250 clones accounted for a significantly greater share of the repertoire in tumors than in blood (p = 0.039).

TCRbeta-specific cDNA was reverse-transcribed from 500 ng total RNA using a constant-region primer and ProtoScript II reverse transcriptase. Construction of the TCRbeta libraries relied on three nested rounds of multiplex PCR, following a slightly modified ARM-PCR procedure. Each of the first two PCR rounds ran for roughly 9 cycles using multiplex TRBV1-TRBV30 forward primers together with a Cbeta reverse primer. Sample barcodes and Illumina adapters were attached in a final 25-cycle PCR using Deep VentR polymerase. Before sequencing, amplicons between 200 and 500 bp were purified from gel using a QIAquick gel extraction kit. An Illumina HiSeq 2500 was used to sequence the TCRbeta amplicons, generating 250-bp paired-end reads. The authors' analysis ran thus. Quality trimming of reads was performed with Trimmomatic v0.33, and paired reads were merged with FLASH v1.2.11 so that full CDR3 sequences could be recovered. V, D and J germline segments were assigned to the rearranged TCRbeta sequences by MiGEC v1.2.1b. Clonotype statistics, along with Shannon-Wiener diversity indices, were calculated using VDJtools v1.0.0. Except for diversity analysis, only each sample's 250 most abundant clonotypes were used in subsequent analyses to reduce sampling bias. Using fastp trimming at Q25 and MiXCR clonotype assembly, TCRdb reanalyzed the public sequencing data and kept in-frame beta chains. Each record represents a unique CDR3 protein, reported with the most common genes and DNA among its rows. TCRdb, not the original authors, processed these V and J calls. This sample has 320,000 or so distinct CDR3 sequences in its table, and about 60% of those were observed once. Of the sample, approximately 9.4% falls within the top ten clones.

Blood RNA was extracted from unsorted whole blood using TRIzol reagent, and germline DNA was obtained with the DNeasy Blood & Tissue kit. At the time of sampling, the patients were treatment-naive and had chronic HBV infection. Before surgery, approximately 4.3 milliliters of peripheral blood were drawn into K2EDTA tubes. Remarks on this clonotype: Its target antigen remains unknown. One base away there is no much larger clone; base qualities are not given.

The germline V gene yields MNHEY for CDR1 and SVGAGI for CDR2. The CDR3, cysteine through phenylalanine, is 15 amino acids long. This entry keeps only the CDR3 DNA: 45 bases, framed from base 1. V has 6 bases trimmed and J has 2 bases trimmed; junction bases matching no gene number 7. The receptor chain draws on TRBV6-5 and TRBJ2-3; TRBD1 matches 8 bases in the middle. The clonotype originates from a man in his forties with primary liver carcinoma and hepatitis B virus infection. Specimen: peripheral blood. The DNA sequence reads TGTGCCAGCAGCTCCCGGGACAGGATCACAGATACGCAGTATTTT. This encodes CASSSRDRITDTQYF.